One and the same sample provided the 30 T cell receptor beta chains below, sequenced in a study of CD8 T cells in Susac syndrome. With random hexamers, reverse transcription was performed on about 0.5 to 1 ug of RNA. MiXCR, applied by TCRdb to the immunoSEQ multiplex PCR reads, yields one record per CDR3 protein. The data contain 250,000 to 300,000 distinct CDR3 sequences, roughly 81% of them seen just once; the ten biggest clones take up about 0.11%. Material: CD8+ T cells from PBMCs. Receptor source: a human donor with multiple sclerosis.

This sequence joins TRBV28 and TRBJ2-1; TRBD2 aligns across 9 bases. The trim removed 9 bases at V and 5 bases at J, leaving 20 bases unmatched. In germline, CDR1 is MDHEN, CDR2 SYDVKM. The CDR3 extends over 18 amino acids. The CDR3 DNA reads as TGTGCCAGACCGCCTGTTGGCGGGAGGGAGGTAGGCGACAATGAGCAGTTCTTC. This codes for CARPPVGGREVGDNEQFF.

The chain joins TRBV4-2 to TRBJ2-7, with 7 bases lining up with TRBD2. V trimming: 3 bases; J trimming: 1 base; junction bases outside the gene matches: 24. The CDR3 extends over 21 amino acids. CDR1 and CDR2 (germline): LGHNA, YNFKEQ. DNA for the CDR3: TGTGCCAGCAGCCATTCCTGGTGGTCGGAGGCGCTAAGCGGGATGTCCTACGAGCAGTACTTC. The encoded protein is CASSHSWWSEALSGMSYEQYF.

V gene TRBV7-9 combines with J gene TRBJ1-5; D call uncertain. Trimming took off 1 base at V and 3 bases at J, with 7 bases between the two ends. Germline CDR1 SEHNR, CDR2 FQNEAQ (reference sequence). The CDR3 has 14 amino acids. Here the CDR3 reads CASSLGENNQPQHF. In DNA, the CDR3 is TGTGCCAGCAGCTTAGGTGAAAACAATCAGCCCCAGCATTTT.

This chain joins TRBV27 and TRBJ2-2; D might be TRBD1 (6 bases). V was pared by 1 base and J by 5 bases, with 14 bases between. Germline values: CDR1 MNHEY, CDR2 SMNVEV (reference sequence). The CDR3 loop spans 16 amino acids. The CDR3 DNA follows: TGTGCCAGCAGTTTATTGGACAGAACGTGGACCGGGGAGCTGTTTTTT. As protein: CASSLLDRTWTGELFF.

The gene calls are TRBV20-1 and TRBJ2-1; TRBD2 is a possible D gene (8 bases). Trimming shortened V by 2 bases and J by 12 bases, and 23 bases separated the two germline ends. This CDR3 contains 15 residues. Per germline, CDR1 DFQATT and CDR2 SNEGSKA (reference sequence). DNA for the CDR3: TGCAGTGCTAGACAGTGGACTAGCAGGGGGGAGGGGCAGTTCTTC. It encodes CSARQWTSRGEGQFF.

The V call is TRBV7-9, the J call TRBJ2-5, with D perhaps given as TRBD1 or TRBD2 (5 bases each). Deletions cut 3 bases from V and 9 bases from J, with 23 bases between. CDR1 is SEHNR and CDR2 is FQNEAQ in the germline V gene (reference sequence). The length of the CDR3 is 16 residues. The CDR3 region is CASSFRFGDPAEAQYF. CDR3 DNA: TGTGCCAGCAGCTTTCGTTTTGGGGACCCCGCGGAGGCCCAGTACTTC.

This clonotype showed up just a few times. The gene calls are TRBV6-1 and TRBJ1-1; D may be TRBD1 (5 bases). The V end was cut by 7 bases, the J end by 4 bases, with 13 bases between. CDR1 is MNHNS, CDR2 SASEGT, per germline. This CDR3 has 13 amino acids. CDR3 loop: CASKDVGGTEAFF. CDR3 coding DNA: TGTGCCAGCAAGGACGTGGGGGGCACTGAAGCTTTCTTT.

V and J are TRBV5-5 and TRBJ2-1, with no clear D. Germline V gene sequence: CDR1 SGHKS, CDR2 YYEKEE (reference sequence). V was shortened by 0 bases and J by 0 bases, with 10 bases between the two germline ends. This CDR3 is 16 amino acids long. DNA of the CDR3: TGTGCCAGCAGCTTGGAGGTCGGTAGCTCCTACAATGAGCAGTTCTTC. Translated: CASSLEVGSSYNEQFF.

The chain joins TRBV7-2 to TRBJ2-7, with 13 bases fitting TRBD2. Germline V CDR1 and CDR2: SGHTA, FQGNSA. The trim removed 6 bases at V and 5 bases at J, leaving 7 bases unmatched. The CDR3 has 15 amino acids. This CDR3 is CASSRTSGRSHEQYF. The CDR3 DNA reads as TGTGCCAGCAGTCGGACTAGCGGGAGATCCCACGAGCAGTACTTC.

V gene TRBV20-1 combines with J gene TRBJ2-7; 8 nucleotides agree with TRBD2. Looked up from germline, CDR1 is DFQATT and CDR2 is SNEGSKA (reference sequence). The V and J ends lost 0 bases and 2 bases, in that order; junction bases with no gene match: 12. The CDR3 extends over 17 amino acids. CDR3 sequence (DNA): TGCAGTGCTAGAGATACCCTAGCGGGCGGCAATCCCTACGAGCAGTACTTC. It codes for CSARDTLAGGNPYEQYF.

The CDR3 DNA is TGTGCCAGCAGCTGGGGGAGCACTGAAGCTTTCTTT. Translating it yields CASSWGSTEAFF. V is TRBV5-4 and J is TRBJ1-1, with D tentatively TRBD1 (5 bases). The CDR3 spans 12 residues. V lost 3 bases and J lost 4, with 7 bases in between. Germline V gene data show CDR1 as SGHNT and CDR2 as YYREEE (reference sequence). Supplemented by reference TRBV5-4 and TRBJ1-1, the full variable domain reads ETGVTQSPTHLIKTRGQQVTLRCSSQSGHNTVSWYQQALGQGPQFIFQYYREEENGRGNFPPRFSGLQFPNYSSELNVNALELDDSALYLCASSWGSTEAFFGQGTRLTVV.

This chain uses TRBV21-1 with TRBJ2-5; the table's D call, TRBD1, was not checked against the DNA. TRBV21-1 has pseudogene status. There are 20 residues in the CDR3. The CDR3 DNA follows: TGTGCCAGCAGCAAAGTGGGTGGACAGGGAGGCCCGTACGTAAGGGAGACCCAGTACTTC. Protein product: CASSKVGGQGGPYVRETQYF.

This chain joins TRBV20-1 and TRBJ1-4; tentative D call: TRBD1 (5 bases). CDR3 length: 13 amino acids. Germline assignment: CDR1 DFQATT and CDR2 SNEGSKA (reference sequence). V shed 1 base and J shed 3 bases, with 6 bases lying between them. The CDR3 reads CSARVGPNEKLFF. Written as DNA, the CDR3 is TGCAGTGCTAGAGTGGGGCCTAATGAAAAACTGTTTTTT.

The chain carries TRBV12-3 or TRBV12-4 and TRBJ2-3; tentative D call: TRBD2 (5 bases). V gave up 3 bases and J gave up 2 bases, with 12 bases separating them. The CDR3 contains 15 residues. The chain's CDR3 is CASSFPGIPTDTQYF. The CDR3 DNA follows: TGTGCCAGCAGTTTCCCCGGGATACCCACAGATACGCAGTATTTT.

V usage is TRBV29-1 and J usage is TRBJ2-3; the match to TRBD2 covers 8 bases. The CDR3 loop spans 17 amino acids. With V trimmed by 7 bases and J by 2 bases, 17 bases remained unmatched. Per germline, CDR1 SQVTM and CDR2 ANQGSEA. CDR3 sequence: CSAILAGLKSSTDTQYF. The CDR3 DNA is TGCAGCGCAATATTAGCGGGACTAAAATCTTCCACAGATACGCAGTATTTT.

CDR3 bases: TGTGCCAGCAGCCGCGATCTAGCGGGAGCCTCTCTCAATGAGCAGTTCTTC. As protein: CASSRDLAGASLNEQFF. V usage is TRBV4-2 and J usage is TRBJ2-1, with 10 positions matching TRBD2. The V segment lost 4 bases and the J segment 6 bases; nucleotides outside the gene matches: 12. The germline gives CDR1 LGHNA, CDR2 YNFKEQ. The CDR3 consists of 17 residues.

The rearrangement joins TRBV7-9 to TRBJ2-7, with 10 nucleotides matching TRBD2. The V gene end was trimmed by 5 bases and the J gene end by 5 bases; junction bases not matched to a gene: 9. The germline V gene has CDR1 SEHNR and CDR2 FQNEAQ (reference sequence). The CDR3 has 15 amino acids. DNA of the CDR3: TGTGCCAGCAGCGTTAGCGGGAGGCCCAGGGACGAGCAGTACTTC. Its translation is CASSVSGRPRDEQYF.

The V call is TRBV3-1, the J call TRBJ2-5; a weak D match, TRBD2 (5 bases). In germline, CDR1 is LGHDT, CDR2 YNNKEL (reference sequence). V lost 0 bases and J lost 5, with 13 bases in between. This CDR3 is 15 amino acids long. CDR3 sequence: CASSQEETGWETQYF. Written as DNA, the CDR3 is TGTGCCAGCAGCCAAGAAGAAACGGGATGGGAGACCCAGTACTTC.

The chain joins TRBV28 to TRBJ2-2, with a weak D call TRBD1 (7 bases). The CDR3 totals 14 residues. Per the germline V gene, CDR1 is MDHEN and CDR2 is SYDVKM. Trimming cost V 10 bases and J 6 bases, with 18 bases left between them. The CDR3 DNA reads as TGTGCCACCTCGGTGGCAGGGGGGCCCGGGGAGCTGTTTTTT. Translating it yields CATSVAGGPGELFF.

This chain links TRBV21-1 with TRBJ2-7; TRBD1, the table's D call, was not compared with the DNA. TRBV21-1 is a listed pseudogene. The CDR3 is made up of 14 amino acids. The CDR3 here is CASSKVTGLDEQYF. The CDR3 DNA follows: TGTGCCAGCAGCAAAGTGACAGGTCTCGACGAGCAGTACTTC.

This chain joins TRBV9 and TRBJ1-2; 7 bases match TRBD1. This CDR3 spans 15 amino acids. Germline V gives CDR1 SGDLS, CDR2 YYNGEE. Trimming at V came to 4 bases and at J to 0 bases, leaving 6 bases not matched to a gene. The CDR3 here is CASSTGTVTNYGYTF. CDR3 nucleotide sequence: TGTGCCAGCAGCACAGGGACAGTGACTAACTATGGCTACACCTTC.

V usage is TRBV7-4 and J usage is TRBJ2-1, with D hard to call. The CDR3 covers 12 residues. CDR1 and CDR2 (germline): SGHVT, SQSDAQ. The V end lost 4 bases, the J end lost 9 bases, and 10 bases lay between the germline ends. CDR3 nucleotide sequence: TGTGCCAGCAGCTGGGCCTGGAGTGAGCAGTTCTTC. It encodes CASSWAWSEQFF.

CDR3 DNA sequence: TGTGCCAGCAGCTTGGACCCGGGACTTTACAATGAGCAGTTCTTC. Protein product: CASSLDPGLYNEQFF. This chain joins TRBV5-4 and TRBJ2-1; weak D call: TRBD2 (6 bases). This CDR3 has 15 residues. V dropped 0 bases and J dropped 4 bases, with 11 bases sitting between them. Germline values: CDR1 SGHNT, CDR2 YYREEE (reference sequence).

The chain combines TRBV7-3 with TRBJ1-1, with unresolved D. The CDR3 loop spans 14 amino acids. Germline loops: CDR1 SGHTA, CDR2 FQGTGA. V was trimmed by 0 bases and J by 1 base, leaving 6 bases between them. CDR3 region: CASSLTLGNTEAFF. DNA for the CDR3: TGTGCCAGCAGCTTAACGTTGGGGAACACTGAAGCTTTCTTT.

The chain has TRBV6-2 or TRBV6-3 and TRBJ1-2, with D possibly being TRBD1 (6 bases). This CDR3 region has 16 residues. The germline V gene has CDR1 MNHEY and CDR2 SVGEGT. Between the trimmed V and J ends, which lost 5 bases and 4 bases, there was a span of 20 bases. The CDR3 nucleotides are TGTGCCAGCAGTCGAGTCCGACAGGACGTAATCTATGGCTACACCTTC. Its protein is CASSRVRQDVIYGYTF.

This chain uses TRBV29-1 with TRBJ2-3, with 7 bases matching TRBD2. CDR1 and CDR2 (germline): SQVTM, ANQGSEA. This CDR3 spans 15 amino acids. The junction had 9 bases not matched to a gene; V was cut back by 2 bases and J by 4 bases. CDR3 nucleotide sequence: TGCAGCGTTGAACCCCTAGCGGAAAGTTCAGATACGCAGTATTTT. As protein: CSVEPLAESSDTQYF.

CDR3 DNA: TGTGCCTGGAGTGTTTTGAGCTCCTACAATGAGCAGTTCTTC. This encodes CAWSVLSSYNEQFF. The chain carries TRBV30 and TRBJ2-1; D unclear. Germline V gene sequence: CDR1 GTSNPN, CDR2 SVGIG (reference sequence). The CDR3 length is 14 residues. Trimming shortened V by 0 bases and J by 0 bases, and 6 bases separated the two germline ends.

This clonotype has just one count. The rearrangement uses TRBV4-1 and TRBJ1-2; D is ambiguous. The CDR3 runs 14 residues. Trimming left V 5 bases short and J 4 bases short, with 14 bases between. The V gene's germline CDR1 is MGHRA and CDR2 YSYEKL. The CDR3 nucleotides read TGCGCCAGCAGCTTTCACAGCAGCTCCTATGGCTACACCTTC. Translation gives CASSFHSSSYGYTF.

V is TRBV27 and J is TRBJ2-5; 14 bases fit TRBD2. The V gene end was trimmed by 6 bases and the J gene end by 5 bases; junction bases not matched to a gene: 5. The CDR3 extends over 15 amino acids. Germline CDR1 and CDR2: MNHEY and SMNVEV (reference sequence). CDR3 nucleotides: TGTGCCAGCAGCCTAGGGACTAGCGGGAGCGAGACCCAGTACTTC. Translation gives CASSLGTSGSETQYF.

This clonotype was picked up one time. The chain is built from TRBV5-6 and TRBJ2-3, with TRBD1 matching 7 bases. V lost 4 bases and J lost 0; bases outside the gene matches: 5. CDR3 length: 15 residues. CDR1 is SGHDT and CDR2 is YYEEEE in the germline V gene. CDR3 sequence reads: CASSLTTGSTDTQYF. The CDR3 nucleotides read TGTGCCAGCAGCCTGACGACAGGGAGCACAGATACGCAGTATTTT.